A single sample gave rise to the 23 T cell receptor beta chains below, sequenced in a study of T-cell memory formation after mild COVID-19. TCRdb independently ran MiXCR on the 5' RACE reads; one entry per CDR3 protein. The sample lists around 260,000 distinct CDR3 sequences, around 16% occurring once. Sample: PBMCs or a T cell subset sorted from them (not recorded which). The receptor source for this set is a man between 18 and 35 years old who had mild COVID-19 (a few samples of this study predate the infection). Cell type and time point are not known.

This clonotype came up a few times. The chain employs TRBV19 and TRBJ2-3; the D gene is possibly TRBD1 (5 bases). The CDR3 consists of 14 residues. The germline CDR1 and CDR2 sequences are LNHDA and SQIVND (reference sequence). The V end lost 6 bases, the J end lost 3 bases, and 13 bases lay between the germline ends. CDR3 residues: CASRRGRETDTQYF. CDR3 bases: TGTGCCAGTAGAAGGGGTAGAGAGACAGATACGCAGTATTTT.

This clonotype was counted a few times. The rearrangement uses TRBV12-3 or TRBV12-4 and TRBJ2-2, with 7 bases that match TRBD1. Trimming at V came to 6 bases and at J to 5 bases, leaving 3 bases not matched to a gene. The CDR3 sequence is 13 residues long. The CDR3 is CASREQGTGELFF. In DNA form, the CDR3 reads TGTGCCAGCAGAGAACAGGGGACCGGGGAGCTGTTTTTT.

The chain joins TRBV4-1 to TRBJ2-7; TRBD2 aligns across 8 bases. The germline V gene encodes CDR1 MGHRA and CDR2 YSYEKL. CDR3 length: 13 residues. J lost 7 bases, V lost 4 bases, and 6 bases had no gene match. In DNA, the CDR3 is TGCGCCAGCAGCCCAGCGGGGGTAAGGGAGCAGTACTTC. It encodes CASSPAGVREQYF.

The table lists this clonotype with a few counts. The rearrangement joins TRBV5-1 to TRBJ1-2; D is undetermined. The V gene's germline CDR1 is SGHRS and CDR2 YFSETQ. Trimming stripped 5 bases from V and 4 bases from J, with 12 bases between. The CDR3 contains 13 residues. As DNA, the CDR3 is TGCGCCAGCAGACGAGACGGATTCTATGGCTACACCTTC. This sequence encodes CASRRDGFYGYTF.

This clonotype was recorded a few times. This chain joins TRBV7-9 and TRBJ1-5; D remains unclear. CDR1 and CDR2 from the germline V gene are SEHNR and FQNEAQ (reference sequence). V was pared by 2 bases and J by 10 bases, with 9 bases between. The CDR3 totals 12 residues. The CDR3: CASSLSDGPQHF. DNA for the CDR3: TGTGCCAGCAGCTTAAGCGACGGTCCCCAGCATTTT.

This clonotype was found a few times. This chain uses TRBV4-3 with TRBJ2-1; 7 positions agree with TRBD2. The CDR3 has 15 amino acids. The ends lost 1 base at V and 3 bases at J; junction bases unmatched: 3. Germline V CDR1 and CDR2: LGHNA, YSLEER. The CDR3 reads CASSQGGGRYNEQFF. As DNA, the CDR3 is TGCGCCAGCAGCCAAGGGGGGGGACGCTACAATGAGCAGTTCTTC.

This clonotype was seen more than once but under ten times. The chain is built from TRBV28 and TRBJ1-5; TRBD1 agrees at 8 bases. The CDR3 runs 17 residues. The junction had 10 bases not matched to a gene; V was cut back by 6 bases and J by 0 bases. Germline assignment: CDR1 MDHEN and CDR2 SYDVKM. The CDR3 region has the DNA TGTGCCAGCAGCTACACCCGGACAGGGAATAGCAATCAGCCCCAGCATTTT. Amino acid sequence: CASSYTRTGNSNQPQHF.

This clonotype was seen a few times. J is TRBJ1-5 and V is TRBV20-1, with no clear D. The CDR3 runs to 15 residues. Germline lookup yields CDR1 DFQATT and CDR2 SNEGSKA (reference sequence). The V gene lost 5 bases and the J gene lost 4 bases, with 18 bases spanning the gap. CDR3 sequence (DNA): TGCAGTGCTGATGTGCCACTTTTCGGAAATCAGCCCCAGCATTTT. It yields the protein CSADVPLFGNQPQHF.

The V and J genes are TRBV7-9 and TRBJ2-1, with D possibly matching TRBD1 (6 bases). The ends were cut back, 6 bases at V and 6 bases at J, with 18 bases in the middle. The CDR3 loop spans 15 amino acids. CDR1 is SEHNR, CDR2 FQNEAQ, per germline (reference sequence). For the CDR3, the DNA is TGTGCCAGCAGGTTTGGACAGCTCCTTACCAATGAGCAGTTCTTC. It specifies CASRFGQLLTNEQFF.

V usage is TRBV7-2 and J usage is TRBJ2-1, with D maybe TRBD1 (5 bases). The germline CDR1 and CDR2 sequences are SGHTA and FQGNSA. V lost 7 bases to trimming and J lost 6 bases, with 16 bases between them. CDR3 length: 14 residues. The CDR3 loop is CASTPGPQGNEQFF. CDR3 nucleotide sequence: TGTGCCAGCACCCCAGGGCCTCAGGGCAATGAGCAGTTCTTC.

This clonotype occurred a few times. Given the absence of the conserved phenylalanine or tryptophan at the CDR3 end, a read error is likely. Because the CDR3's place on the DNA is in doubt, the DNA is left out and the CDR3 is given as listed by TCRdb. V usage is TRBV11-2 and J usage is TRBJ2-7; no check of the table's D call, TRBD2, against the DNA was made. The CDR3 extends over 13 residues, inclusive of both ends. Germline lookup yields CDR1 SGHAT and CDR2 FQNNGV. CDR3 region: CASSLGWGGPAYY.

Only a few counts were recorded for this clonotype. The chain employs TRBV29-1 and TRBJ1-2; 10 bases align to TRBD1. CDR1 is SQVTM and CDR2 is ANQGSEA in the germline V gene. The CDR3 contains 13 residues. The V gene end was trimmed by 7 bases and the J gene end by 4 bases; junction bases not matched to a gene: 6. CDR3 nucleotide sequence: TGCAGCGCTACCCGGGACAGGGGCTATGGCTACACCTTC. Residues: CSATRDRGYGYTF. Complete variable domain (other parts from reference TRBV29-1 and TRBJ1-2): SAVISQKPSRDICQRGTSLTIQCQVDSQVTMMFWYRQQPGQSLTLIATANQGSEATYESGFVIDKFPISRPNLTFSTLTVSNMSPEDSSIYLCSATRDRGYGYTFGSGTRLTVV.

This clonotype appeared many times. The CDR3 DNA is TGTGCCAGCAGCTTTTCGACACAACACTATGGCTACACCTTC. This codes for CASSFSTQHYGYTF. V gene TRBV7-2 combines with J gene TRBJ1-2; D is unresolved. The length of the CDR3 is 14 residues. V was cut by 3 bases and J by 3 bases, with 11 bases left in between. The germline gives CDR1 SGHTA, CDR2 FQGNSA.

The V call is TRBV4-3, the J call TRBJ2-3, with 9 bases aligning to TRBD1. J lost 4 bases, V lost 1 base, and 6 bases had no gene match. This CDR3 is built from 16 residues. CDR1 is LGHNA, CDR2 YSLEER, per germline. CDR3 sequence (DNA): TGCGCCAGCAGCCAAGTGGGGACAGGGTTATCAGATACGCAGTATTTT. Its protein is CASSQVGTGLSDTQYF.

The table lists this clonotype with a few counts. The rearrangement joins TRBV20-1 to TRBJ2-5; D is perhaps TRBD2 (6 bases). Germline loops: CDR1 DFQATT, CDR2 SNEGSKA (reference sequence). This CDR3 is 15 amino acids long. V gave up 0 bases and J gave up 2 bases, with 13 bases separating them. The CDR3 nucleotides are TGCAGTGCTAGAGATGTGCAGGGAGGTCAAGAGACCCAGTACTTC. Translated: CSARDVQGGQETQYF.

V gene TRBV7-9 combines with J gene TRBJ2-2; D call uncertain. Deletions cut 2 bases from V and 5 bases from J, with 9 bases between. This CDR3 is built from 14 residues. Germline-derived CDR1 and CDR2 are SEHNR and FQNEAQ (reference sequence). CDR3 sequence reads: CASSLYLGTGELFF. Written as DNA, the CDR3 is TGTGCCAGCAGCTTATATTTGGGAACCGGGGAGCTGTTTTTT.

In this sample, this clonotype turned up a few times. The rearrangement joins TRBV11-2 to TRBJ2-7; 7 nucleotides align to TRBD2. Germline loops: CDR1 SGHAT, CDR2 FQNNGV. The CDR3 has 18 amino acids. The J segment lost 3 bases and the V segment lost 3 bases, leaving 17 bases of the junction unmatched. CDR3 sequence reads: CASSFRHGEGSHFYEQYF. CDR3 DNA: TGTGCCAGCAGCTTCCGACATGGGGAGGGAAGTCATTTCTACGAGCAGTACTTC.

This CDR3 is CASSGGTGASTEAFF. The CDR3 DNA sequence: TGTGCCAGCAGTGGGGGGACAGGGGCGAGCACTGAAGCTTTCTTT. This sequence joins TRBV7-6 and TRBJ1-1; 10 bases agree with TRBD1. Trimming at V came to 6 bases and at J to 4 bases, leaving 8 bases not matched to a gene. The germline V gene encodes CDR1 SGHVS and CDR2 FNYEAQ. This CDR3 is 15 amino acids long.

This clonotype was observed a handful of times. J is TRBJ1-1 and V is TRBV6-9; D is possibly TRBD1 (6 bases). The CDR3 has 11 amino acids. Germline loops: CDR1 MNHGY, CDR2 SVAAGI. The V end was cut by 7 bases, the J end by 10 bases, with 13 bases between. The CDR3 coding sequence is TGTGCCAGCACCGGGGGCCTAGGAGCTTTCTTT. It yields the protein CASTGGLGAFF.

The J gene is TRBJ2-3, the V gene TRBV7-3, with D unresolved. The CDR3 is made up of 14 amino acids. V lost 0 bases and J lost 1, with 5 bases in between. The germline gives CDR1 SGHTA, CDR2 FQGTGA. In DNA, the CDR3 is TGTGCCAGCAGCTTAACCCGGCGCACAGATACGCAGTATTTT. Amino acid sequence: CASSLTRRTDTQYF.

This sequence joins TRBV24-1 and TRBJ1-2; no reliable D call. The germline V gene encodes CDR1 KGHDR and CDR2 SFDVKD. V lost 4 bases and J 5 bases, leaving 4 bases between the germline ends. The CDR3 contains 11 residues. The CDR3 region is CATSDPYGYTF. For the CDR3, the DNA is TGTGCCACCAGTGACCCTTATGGCTACACCTTC.

J is TRBJ2-1 and V is TRBV19; D is unclear. Germline CDR1 LNHDA, CDR2 SQIVND (reference sequence). CDR3 length: 15 amino acids. V was cut by 0 bases and J by 1 base, with 7 bases left in between. DNA of the CDR3: TGTGCCAGTAGTATAGAGGCGAGATCCTACAATGAGCAGTTCTTC. It yields the protein CASSIEARSYNEQFF. The entire variable domain, with the rest obtained from reference TRBV19 and TRBJ2-1, is as follows: DGGITQSPKYLFRKEGQNVTLSCEQNLNHDAMYWYRQDPGQGLRLIYYSQIVNDFQKGDIAEGYSVSREKKESFPLTVTSAQKNPTAFYLCASSIEARSYNEQFFGPGTRLTVL.

The sample holds a few counts of this clonotype. The chain joins TRBV5-1 to TRBJ2-7, with TRBD1 as a possible D gene (6 bases). The CDR3 extends over 14 amino acids. Trimming pared 5 bases from V and 1 base from J, leaving 13 bases between. Germline CDR1 reads SGHRS; CDR2 reads YFSETQ. CDR3 region: CASSAGTHSYEQYF. CDR3 coding DNA: TGCGCCAGCAGTGCCGGGACACATTCCTACGAGCAGTACTTC.